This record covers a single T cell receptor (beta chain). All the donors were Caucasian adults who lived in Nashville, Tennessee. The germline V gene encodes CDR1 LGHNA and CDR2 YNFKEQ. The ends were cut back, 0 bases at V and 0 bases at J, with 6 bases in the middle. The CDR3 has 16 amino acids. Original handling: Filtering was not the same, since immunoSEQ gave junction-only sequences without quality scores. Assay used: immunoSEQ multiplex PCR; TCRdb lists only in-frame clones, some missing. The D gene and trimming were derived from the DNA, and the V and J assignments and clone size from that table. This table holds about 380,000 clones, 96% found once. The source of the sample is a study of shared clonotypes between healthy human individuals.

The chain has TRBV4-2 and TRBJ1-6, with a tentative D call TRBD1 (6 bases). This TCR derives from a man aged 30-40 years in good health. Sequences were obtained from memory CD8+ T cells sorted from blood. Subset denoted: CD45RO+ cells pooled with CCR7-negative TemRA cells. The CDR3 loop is CASSQEDSSYNSPLHF. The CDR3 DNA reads TGTGCCAGCAGCCAAGAGGACAGCTCCTATAATTCACCCCTCCACTTT.